Presented here are 11 T cell receptor beta chains from one specimen sequenced in a study of blood T cell repertoires in COVID-19. Method: immunoSEQ multiplex PCR; TCRdb's copy keeps in-frame clones and lacks some. The profile shows 200,000 to 250,000 clones, 84% of them singletons. The sequenced sample was peripheral blood. The receptors shown here come from a woman in her sixties with acute or convalescent COVID-19.

The chain joins TRBV30 to TRBJ1-2; 7 nucleotides agree with TRBD1. There are 14 residues in the CDR3. V shed 1 base, J shed 1 base, and the junction held 3 bases outside the gene matches. The germline CDR1 and CDR2 sequences are GTSNPN and SVGIG (reference sequence). CDR3 in amino acids: CAWSGQGINYGYTF. DNA for the CDR3: TGTGCCTGGAGTGGACAGGGCATTAACTATGGCTACACCTTC.

This clone was seen only once. The rearrangement uses TRBV6-6 and TRBJ1-2, with 7 nucleotides matching TRBD1. Germline V CDR1 and CDR2: MNHNY, SVGAGI (reference sequence). The CDR3 runs 13 residues. With V trimmed by 7 bases and J by 1 base, 3 bases remained unmatched. The CDR3 sequence: CASIDRDNYGYTF. The CDR3 nucleotides read TGTGCCAGCATCGACAGGGATAACTATGGCTACACCTTC.

The rearrangement links TRBV29-1 to TRBJ2-3, with TRBD1 matching over 7 bases. J lost 8 bases, V lost 6 bases, and 14 bases had no gene match. Germline CDR1 reads SQVTM; CDR2 reads ANQGSEA. This CDR3 is built from 14 residues. CDR3 DNA sequence: TGCAGCGTCACACAGGGGACCGGTTCGGTTACGCAGTATTTT. It is translated as CSVTQGTGSVTQYF.

The rearrangement joins TRBV24-1 to TRBJ1-2; D not certain. CDR3 length equals 14 residues. The V and J ends lost 5 bases and 6 bases respectively, with 15 bases between them. CDR1 and CDR2 from the germline V gene are KGHDR and SFDVKD. The CDR3 bases are TGTGCCACCAGTGCGTGGGGAGGGTTTGATGGCTACACCTTC. It specifies CATSAWGGFDGYTF.

V usage is TRBV19 and J usage is TRBJ2-4; possibly TRBD1 for D (6 bases). Germline CDR1 LNHDA, CDR2 SQIVND (reference sequence). V was shortened by 5 bases and J by 1 base, with 12 bases between the two germline ends. The CDR3 runs 15 residues. The CDR3: CASSLGTPAKNIQYF. Written as DNA, the CDR3 is TGTGCCAGTAGTCTAGGGACACCCGCCAAAAACATTCAGTACTTC.

The J gene is TRBJ2-1, the V gene TRBV11-2; weak D call: TRBD2 (7 bases). This CDR3 spans 18 amino acids. With 1 base removed from V and 4 bases from J, the gap between germline ends came to 20 bases. Germline CDR1 is SGHAT and CDR2 is FQNNGV. CDR3 nucleotide sequence: TGTGCCAGCAGCTTAGCCCTGGGGGGGCTGCGGAGTTACAATGAGCAGTTCTTC. It codes for CASSLALGGLRSYNEQFF.

The CDR3 nucleotides are TGTGCCAGCAGCCAAGGCGGGACAGTCTCCAATGAAAAACTGTTTTTT. It specifies CASSQGGTVSNEKLFF. J is TRBJ1-4 and V is TRBV3-1 (or the pseudogene TRBV3-2); the match to TRBD1 covers 7 bases. This CDR3 has 16 amino acids. Trimming took 1 base from V and 5 from J; bases not matched to a gene: 7. Germline assignment: CDR1 LGHDT and CDR2 YNNKEL (reference sequence).

This clone was counted once. V and J are TRBV5-1 and TRBJ2-7, with 8 nucleotides matching TRBD1. The CDR3 is 14 residues long. V shed 0 bases, J shed 2 bases, and the junction held 1 base outside the gene matches. Germline loops: CDR1 SGHRS, CDR2 YFSETQ. The CDR3 reads CASSLGTGTYEQYF. Here the CDR3 DNA reads TGCGCCAGCAGCTTGGGGACAGGGACCTACGAGCAGTACTTC.

J is TRBJ1-1 and V is TRBV19; TRBD1 is a possible D gene (5 bases). The CDR3 loop spans 13 amino acids. The V and J ends lost 3 bases and 5 bases respectively, with 10 bases between them. The germline CDR1 and CDR2 sequences are LNHDA and SQIVND (reference sequence). This CDR3 reads CASSIQGTTEAFF. CDR3 sequence (DNA): TGTGCCAGTAGTATCCAGGGTACTACTGAAGCTTTCTTT.

This clone was observed a few times. The V and J genes are TRBV7-9 and TRBJ1-2; TRBD1 is a possible D gene (5 bases). Germline-derived CDR1 and CDR2 are SEHNR and FQNEAQ (reference sequence). The CDR3 extends over 16 amino acids. The V end lost 2 bases, the J end lost 3 bases, and 16 bases lay between the germline ends. The CDR3 DNA reads TGTGCCAGCAGCTTATTGGCAGGGCGGACATACTATGGCTACACCTTC. This codes for CASSLLAGRTYYGYTF.

In this sample, this clone turned up once. The V gene is TRBV29-1, the J gene TRBJ2-1, with D maybe TRBD1 (5 bases). The germline V and J ends were trimmed by 4 bases and 1 base, with 5 bases remaining between them. CDR3 length equals 12 residues. CDR1 and CDR2 (germline): SQVTM, ANQGSEA. The CDR3 region is CSVGQSYNEQFF. DNA of the CDR3: TGCAGCGTTGGACAGTCCTACAATGAGCAGTTCTTC.